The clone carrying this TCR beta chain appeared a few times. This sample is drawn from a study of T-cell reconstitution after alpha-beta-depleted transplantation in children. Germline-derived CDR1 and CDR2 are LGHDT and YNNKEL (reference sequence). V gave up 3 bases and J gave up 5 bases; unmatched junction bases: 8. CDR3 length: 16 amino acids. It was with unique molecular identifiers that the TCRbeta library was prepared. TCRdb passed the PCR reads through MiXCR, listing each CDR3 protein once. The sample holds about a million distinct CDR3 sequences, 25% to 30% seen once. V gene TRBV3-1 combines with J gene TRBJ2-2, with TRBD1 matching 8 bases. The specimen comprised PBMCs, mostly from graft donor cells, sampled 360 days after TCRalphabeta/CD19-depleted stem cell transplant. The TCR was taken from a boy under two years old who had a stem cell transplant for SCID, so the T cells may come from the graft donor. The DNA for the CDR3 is TGTGCCAGCAGCCAGGAGGGGACAGGTGATACCGGGGAGCTGTTTTTT. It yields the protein CASSQEGTGDTGELFF.